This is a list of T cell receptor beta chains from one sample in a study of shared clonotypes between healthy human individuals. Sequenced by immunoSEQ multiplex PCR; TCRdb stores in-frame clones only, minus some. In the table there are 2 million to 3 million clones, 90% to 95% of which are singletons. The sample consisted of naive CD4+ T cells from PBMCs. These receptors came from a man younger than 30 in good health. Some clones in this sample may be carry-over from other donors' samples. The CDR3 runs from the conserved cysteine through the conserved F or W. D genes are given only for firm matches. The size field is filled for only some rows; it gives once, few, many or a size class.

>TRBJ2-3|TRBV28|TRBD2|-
CASSLRRLAGSTDTQYF
TGTGCCAGCAGTTTACGTAGACTAGCGGGGAGCACAGATACGCAGTATTTT
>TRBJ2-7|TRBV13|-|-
CASSPTRDSNYEQYF
TGTGCCAGCAGCCCCACCCGGGACTCCAACTACGAGCAGTACTTC
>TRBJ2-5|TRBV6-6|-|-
CASSYTHAQETQYF
TGTGCCAGCAGTTACACTCACGCACAAGAGACCCAGTACTTC
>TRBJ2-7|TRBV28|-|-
CASSSGGVGPRVAYEQYF
TGTGCCAGCAGTTCCGGAGGGGTTGGTCCTAGGGTCGCCTACGAGCAGTACTTC
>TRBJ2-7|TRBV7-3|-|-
CASSLTSIQGIAYEQYF
TGTGCCAGCAGCTTAACAAGTATCCAGGGAATAGCGTACGAGCAGTACTTC
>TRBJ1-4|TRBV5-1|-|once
CASSPGGISTNEKLFF
TGCGCCAGCAGCCCGGGGGGGATTTCAACTAATGAAAAACTGTTTTTT
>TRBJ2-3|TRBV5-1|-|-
CASSLAGDEADTQYF
TGCGCCAGCAGCTTGGCTGGGGATGAGGCAGATACGCAGTATTTT
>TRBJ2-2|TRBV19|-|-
CASSPTTRSTGELFF
TGTGCCAGTAGTCCCACGACTCGATCCACCGGGGAGCTGTTTTTT
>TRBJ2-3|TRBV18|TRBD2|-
CASSPTSGTDTQYF
TGTGCCAGCTCACCGACTAGCGGGACAGATACGCAGTATTTT
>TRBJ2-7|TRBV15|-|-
CATSSREAYSSYEQYF
TGTGCCACCAGCAGTAGGGAGGCCTATTCCTCCTACGAGCAGTACTTC
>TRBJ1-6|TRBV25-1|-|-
CASSEYTNSPLHF
TGTGCCAGCAGTGAATATACCAATTCACCCCTCCACTTT
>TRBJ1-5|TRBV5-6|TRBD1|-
CASSPDRAGNQPQHF
TGTGCCAGCAGCCCTGACAGGGCCGGCAATCAGCCCCAGCATTTT
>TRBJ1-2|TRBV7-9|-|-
CASSSSLMGAGDGYTF
TGTGCCAGCAGCTCGTCCTTAATGGGGGCTGGTGATGGCTACACCTTC
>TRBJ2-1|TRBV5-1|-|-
CASSSGDSYNEQFF
TGCGCCAGCAGCTCGGGGGACTCGTACAATGAGCAGTTCTTC
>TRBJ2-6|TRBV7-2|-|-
CASSPGGTSGANVLTF
TGTGCCAGCAGCCCCGGTGGGACCTCTGGGGCCAACGTCCTGACTTTC
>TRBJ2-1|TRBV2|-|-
CASSGDFNNEQFF
TGTGCCAGCAGTGGGGACTTTAACAATGAGCAGTTCTTC
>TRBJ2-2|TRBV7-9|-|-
CASSLRGQNTGELFF
TGTGCCAGCAGCCTACGGGGACAGAACACCGGGGAGCTGTTTTTT
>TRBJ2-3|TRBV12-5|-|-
CASGLQGRDTQYF
TGTGCTAGTGGTTTGCAGGGAAGAGATACGCAGTATTTT
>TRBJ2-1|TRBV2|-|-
CASRTSRGSYNEQFF
TGTGCCAGCAGGACCTCCAGGGGCTCCTACAATGAGCAGTTCTTC
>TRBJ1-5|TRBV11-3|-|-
CAIKTTPGIGNQPQHF
TGTGCTATCAAAACTACCCCAGGGATTGGCAATCAGCCCCAGCATTTT
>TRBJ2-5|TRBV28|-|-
CASSPGRGRRSGGPKTQYF
TGTGCCAGCAGCCCCGGCAGGGGGCGGAGATCGGGAGGGCCAAAGACCCAGTACTTC
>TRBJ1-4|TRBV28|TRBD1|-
CASSVRQGGQPNEKLFF
TGTGCCAGCAGTGTACGACAGGGGGGACAACCTAATGAAAAACTGTTTTTT
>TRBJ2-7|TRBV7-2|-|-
CASSFSSLPYEQYF
TGTGCCAGCAGCTTCTCTAGTCTTCCCTACGAGCAGTACTTC
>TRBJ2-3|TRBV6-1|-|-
CASSPTLQGADTQYF
TGTGCCAGCAGCCCAACCTTACAGGGCGCAGATACGCAGTATTTT
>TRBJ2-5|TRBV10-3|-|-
CAISAGETQYF
TGTGCCATCAGTGCAGGCGAGACCCAGTACTTC
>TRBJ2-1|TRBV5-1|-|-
CASSLIPGEVNEQFF
TGCGCCAGCAGCTTGATTCCGGGAGAGGTGAATGAGCAGTTCTTC
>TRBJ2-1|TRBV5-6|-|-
CASSFGAGKTYNEQFF
TGTGCCAGCAGCTTCGGGGCAGGGAAGACCTACAATGAGCAGTTCTTC
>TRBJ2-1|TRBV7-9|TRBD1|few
CASSLAGGGEQFF
TGTGCCAGCAGCTTAGCAGGGGGCGGTGAGCAGTTCTTC
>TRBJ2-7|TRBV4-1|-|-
CASSQLRDTTREQYF
TGCGCCAGCAGCCAATTGCGGGACACCACTCGGGAGCAGTACTTC
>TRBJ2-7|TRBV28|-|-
CASSEPLTYEQYF
TGTGCCAGCAGCGAGCCATTAACCTACGAGCAGTACTTC
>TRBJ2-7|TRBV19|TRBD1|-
CASSAQGQGIYEQYF
TGTGCCAGTAGTGCCCAGGGACAGGGGATCTACGAGCAGTACTTC
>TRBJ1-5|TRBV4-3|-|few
CASSQEVARGRNQPQHF
TGCGCCAGCAGCCAAGAAGTCGCCAGGGGAAGGAATCAGCCCCAGCATTTT
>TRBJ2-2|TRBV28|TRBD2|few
CASTRGRASFTGELFF
TGTGCCAGCACACGCGGGAGGGCCTCATTCACCGGGGAGCTGTTTTTT
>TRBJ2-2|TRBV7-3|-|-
CASSFSRVTGELFF
TGTGCCAGCAGCTTCTCCAGGGTCACCGGGGAGCTGTTTTTT
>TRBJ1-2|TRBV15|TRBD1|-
CATSRPYRGRSYGYTF
TGTGCCACCAGCAGGCCTTATAGGGGGCGTAGCTATGGCTACACCTTC
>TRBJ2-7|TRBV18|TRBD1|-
CASSLDRVGEQYF
TGTGCCAGCTCACTGGACAGGGTTGGGGAGCAGTACTTC
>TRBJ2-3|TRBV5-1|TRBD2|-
CASSPAGAADTQYF
TGCGCCAGCAGCCCAGCGGGAGCCGCAGATACGCAGTATTTT
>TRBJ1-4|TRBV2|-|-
CASSTPGGIEKLFF
TGTGCCAGCAGTACTCCGGGAGGAATAGAAAAACTGTTTTTT
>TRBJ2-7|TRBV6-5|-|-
CASSYSGREYEQYF
TGTGCCAGCAGTTACTCAGGCAGGGAGTACGAGCAGTACTTC
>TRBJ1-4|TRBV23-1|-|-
CASSQRPGKVGQKLFF
TGCGCCAGCAGTCAGCGACCAGGGAAGGTAGGTCAAAAACTGTTTTTT
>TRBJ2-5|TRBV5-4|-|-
CASSLWAAQETQYF
TGTGCCAGCAGCTTGTGGGCGGCGCAAGAGACCCAGTACTTC
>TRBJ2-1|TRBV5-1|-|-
CASSQRLSSTDEQFF
TGCGCCAGCAGCCAACGCTTAAGCAGCACCGATGAGCAGTTCTTC
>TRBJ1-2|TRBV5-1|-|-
CASSLGDRDGYTF
TGCGCCAGCAGCTTGGGGGACCGCGATGGCTACACCTTC
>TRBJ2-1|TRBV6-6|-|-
CASSLRKNNEQFF
TGTGCCAGCAGTCTACGAAAAAACAATGAGCAGTTCTTC
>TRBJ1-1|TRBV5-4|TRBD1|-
CASTDPGQGHTEAFF
TGTGCCAGCACAGACCCGGGACAGGGGCACACTGAAGCTTTCTTT
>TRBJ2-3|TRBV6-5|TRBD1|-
CASSYSGQGWTDTQYF
TGTGCCAGCAGTTACTCCGGACAGGGGTGGACAGATACGCAGTATTTT
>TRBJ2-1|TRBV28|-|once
CASSFWQGRNEQFF
TGTGCCAGCAGTTTTTGGCAGGGAAGAAATGAGCAGTTCTTC
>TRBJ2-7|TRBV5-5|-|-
CASRTGSSYEQYF
TGTGCCAGCAGGACGGGGTCAAGTTACGAGCAGTACTTC
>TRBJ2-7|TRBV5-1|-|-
CASSLGQDYEQYF
TGCGCCAGCAGCTTGGGTCAAGATTACGAGCAGTACTTC
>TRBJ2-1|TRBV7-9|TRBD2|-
CASSPRGTSHYNEQFF
TGTGCCAGCAGCCCGAGGGGGACTAGCCATTACAATGAGCAGTTCTTC